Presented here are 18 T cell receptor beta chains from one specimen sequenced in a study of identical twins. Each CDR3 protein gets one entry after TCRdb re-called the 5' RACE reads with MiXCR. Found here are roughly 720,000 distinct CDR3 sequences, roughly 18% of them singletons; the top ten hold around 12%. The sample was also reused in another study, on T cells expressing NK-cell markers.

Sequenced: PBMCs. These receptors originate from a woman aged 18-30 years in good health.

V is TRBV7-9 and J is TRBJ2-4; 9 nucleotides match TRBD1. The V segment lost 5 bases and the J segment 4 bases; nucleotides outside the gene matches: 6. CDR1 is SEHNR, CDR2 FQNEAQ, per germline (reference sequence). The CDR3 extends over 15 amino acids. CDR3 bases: TGTGCCAGCAGCCCTACGGGACAGGGAAAAAACATTCAGTACTTC. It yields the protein CASSPTGQGKNIQYF. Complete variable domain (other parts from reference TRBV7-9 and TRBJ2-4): DTGVSQNPRHKITKRGQNVTFRCDPISEHNRLYWYRQTLGQGPEFLTYFQNEAQLEKSRLLSDRFSAERPKGSFSTLEIQRTEQGDSAMYLCASSPTGQGKNIQYFGAGTRLSVL.

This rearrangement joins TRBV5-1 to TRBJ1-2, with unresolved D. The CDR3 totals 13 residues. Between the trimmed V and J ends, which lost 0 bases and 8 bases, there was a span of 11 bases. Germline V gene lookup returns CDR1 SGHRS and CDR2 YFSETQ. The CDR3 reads CASSLDDGGGYTF. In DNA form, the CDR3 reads TGCGCCAGCAGCTTGGATGACGGTGGGGGCTACACCTTC.

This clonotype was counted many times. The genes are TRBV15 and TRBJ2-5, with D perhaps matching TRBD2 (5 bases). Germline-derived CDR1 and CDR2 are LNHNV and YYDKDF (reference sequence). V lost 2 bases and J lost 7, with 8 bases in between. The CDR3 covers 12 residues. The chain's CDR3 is CATSRLAGTQYF. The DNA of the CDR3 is TGTGCCACCAGCAGACTAGCCGGGACCCAGTACTTC.

CDR3 sequence (DNA): TGTGCCAGCAGAGGGGACAGGGGTTACGAGCAGTACTTC. Amino acids: CASRGDRGYEQYF. V is TRBV2 and J is TRBJ2-7; 10 nucleotides align to TRBD1. CDR3 length: 13 amino acids. The V and J ends lost 6 bases and 4 bases, in that order; junction bases with no gene match: 3. Per the germline V gene, CDR1 is SNHLY and CDR2 is FYNNEI.

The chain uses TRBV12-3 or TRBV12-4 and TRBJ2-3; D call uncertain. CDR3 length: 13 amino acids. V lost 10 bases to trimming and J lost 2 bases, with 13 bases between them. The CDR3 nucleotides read TGTGCCACGTCGGCCGGGTCCACAGATACGCAGTATTTT. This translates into CATSAGSTDTQYF.

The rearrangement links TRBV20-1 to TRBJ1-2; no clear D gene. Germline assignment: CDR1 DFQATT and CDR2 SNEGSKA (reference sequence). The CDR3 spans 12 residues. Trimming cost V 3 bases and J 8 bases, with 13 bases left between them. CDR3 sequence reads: CSASPPSWGYTF. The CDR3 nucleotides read TGCAGTGCTAGTCCCCCGTCGTGGGGCTACACCTTC.

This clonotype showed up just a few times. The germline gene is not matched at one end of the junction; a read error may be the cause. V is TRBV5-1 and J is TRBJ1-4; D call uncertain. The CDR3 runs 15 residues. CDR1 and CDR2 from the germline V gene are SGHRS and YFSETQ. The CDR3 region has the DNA TGCGCCAGCAGCCCCGTCGGGATAACTAGTGAAAAACTGTTTTTT. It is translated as CASSPVGITSEKLFF.

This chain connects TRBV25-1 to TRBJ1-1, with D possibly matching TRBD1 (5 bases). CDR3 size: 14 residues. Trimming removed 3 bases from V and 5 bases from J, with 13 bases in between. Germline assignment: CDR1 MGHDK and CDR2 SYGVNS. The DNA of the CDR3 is TGTGCCAGCAGTGACGCCGGGGGTCGGACTGAAGCTTTCTTT. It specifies CASSDAGGRTEAFF.

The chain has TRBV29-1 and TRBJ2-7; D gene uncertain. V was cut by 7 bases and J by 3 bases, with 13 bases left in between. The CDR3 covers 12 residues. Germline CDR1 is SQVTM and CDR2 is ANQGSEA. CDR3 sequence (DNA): TGCAGCGGCACGAGTACGGACTACGAGCAGTACTTC. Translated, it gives CSGTSTDYEQYF.

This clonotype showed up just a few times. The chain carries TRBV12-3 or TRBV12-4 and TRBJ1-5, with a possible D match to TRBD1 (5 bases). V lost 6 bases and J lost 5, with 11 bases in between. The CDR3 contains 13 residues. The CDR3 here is CASRLSGDQPQHF. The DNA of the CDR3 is TGTGCCAGCAGACTCTCGGGGGATCAGCCCCAGCATTTT.

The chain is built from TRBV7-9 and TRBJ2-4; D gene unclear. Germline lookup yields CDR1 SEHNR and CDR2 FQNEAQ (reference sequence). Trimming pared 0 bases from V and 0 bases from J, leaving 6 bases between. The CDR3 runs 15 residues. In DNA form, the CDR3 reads TGTGCCAGCAGCTTAGCGGTTCTAGCCAAAAACATTCAGTACTTC. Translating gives CASSLAVLAKNIQYF.

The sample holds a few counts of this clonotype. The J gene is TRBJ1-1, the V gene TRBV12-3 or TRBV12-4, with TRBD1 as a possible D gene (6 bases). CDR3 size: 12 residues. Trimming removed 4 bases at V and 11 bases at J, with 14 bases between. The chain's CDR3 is CASSSPRGGAFF. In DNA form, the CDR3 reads TGTGCCAGCAGTTCCCCCAGGGGCGGCGCTTTCTTT.

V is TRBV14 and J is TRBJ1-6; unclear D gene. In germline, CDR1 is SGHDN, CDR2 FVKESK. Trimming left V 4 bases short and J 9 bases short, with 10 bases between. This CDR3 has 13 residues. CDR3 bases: TGTGCCAGCAGCCGGACCTTCTTTTCACCCCTCCACTTT. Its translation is CASSRTFFSPLHF.

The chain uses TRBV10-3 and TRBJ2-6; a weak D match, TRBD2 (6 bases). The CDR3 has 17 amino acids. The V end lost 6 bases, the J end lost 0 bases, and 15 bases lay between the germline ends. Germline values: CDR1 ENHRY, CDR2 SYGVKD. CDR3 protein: CAISKRAKSSGANVLTF. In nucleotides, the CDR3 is TGTGCCATCAGCAAGCGGGCCAAGAGCTCTGGGGCCAACGTCCTGACTTTC.

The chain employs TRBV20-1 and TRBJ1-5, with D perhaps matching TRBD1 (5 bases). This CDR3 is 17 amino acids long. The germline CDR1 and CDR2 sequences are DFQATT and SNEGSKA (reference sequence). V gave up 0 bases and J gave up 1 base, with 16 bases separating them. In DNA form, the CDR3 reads TGCAGTGCTAGAGAGGGCCCCGGGGCACCCAGCAATCAGCCCCAGCATTTT. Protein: CSAREGPGAPSNQPQHF.

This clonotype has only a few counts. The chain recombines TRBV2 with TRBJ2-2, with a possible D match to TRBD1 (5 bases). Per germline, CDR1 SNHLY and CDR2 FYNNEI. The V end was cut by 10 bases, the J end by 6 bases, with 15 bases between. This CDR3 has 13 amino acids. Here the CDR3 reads CAIGQAMAGELFF. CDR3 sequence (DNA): TGTGCCATCGGACAAGCGATGGCCGGGGAGCTGTTTTTT.

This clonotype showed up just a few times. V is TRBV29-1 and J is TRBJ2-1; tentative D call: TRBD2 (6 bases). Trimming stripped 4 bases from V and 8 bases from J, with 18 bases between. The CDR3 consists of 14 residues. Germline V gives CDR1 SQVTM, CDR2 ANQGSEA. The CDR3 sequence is CSVVGAGRFDEQFF. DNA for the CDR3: TGCAGCGTTGTTGGGGCGGGAAGGTTTGATGAGCAGTTCTTC.

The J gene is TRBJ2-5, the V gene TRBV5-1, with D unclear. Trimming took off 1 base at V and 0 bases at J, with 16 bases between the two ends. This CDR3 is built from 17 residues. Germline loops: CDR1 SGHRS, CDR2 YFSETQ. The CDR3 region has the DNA TGCGCCAGCAGCTTGTGGGTAGGGTTATTGGACCAAGAGACCCAGTACTTC. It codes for CASSLWVGLLDQETQYF.